These 9 T cell receptor beta chains were all obtained from the same sample, sequenced in a study of cytomegalovirus exposure and HLA in healthy donors. Profiled with immunoSEQ multiplex PCR; TCRdb holds only in-frame clones, not every one. Of 150,000 to 200,000 clones in the sample, 84% were seen once. Sequencing was performed on PBMCs. The receptors were sampled from a woman under 30 in good health and CMV-seropositive.

The rearrangement uses TRBV9 and TRBJ1-1; D perhaps matches TRBD1 (5 bases). The CDR3 consists of 18 residues. The V gene's germline CDR1 is SGDLS and CDR2 YYNGEE. The V end was cut by 4 bases, the J end by 1 base, with 23 bases between. CDR3 region: CASSQTPRGTGTNTEAFF. In nucleotides, the CDR3 is TGTGCCAGCAGCCAAACCCCCCGGGGGACGGGTACGAACACTGAAGCTTTCTTT.

The chain recombines TRBV5-6 with TRBJ2-7, with a tentative D call TRBD2 (6 bases). The germline V and J ends were trimmed by 0 bases and 3 bases, with 10 bases remaining between them. The CDR3 is made up of 14 amino acids. CDR1 is SGHDT, CDR2 YYEEEE, per germline. The CDR3 sequence: CASSLAGGVYEQYF. For the CDR3, the DNA is TGTGCCAGCAGCTTGGCCGGGGGAGTCTACGAGCAGTACTTC.

The CDR3 DNA reads as TGTGCCAGCAGTCCACGGACTAGCGAGGGCGAGCAGTACTTC. This encodes CASSPRTSEGEQYF. The rearrangement uses TRBV7-2 and TRBJ2-7; 9 bases agree with TRBD2. The germline gives CDR1 SGHTA, CDR2 FQGNSA. The CDR3 consists of 14 residues. The trim removed 6 bases at V and 6 bases at J, leaving 9 bases unmatched.

CDR3 in amino acids: CASSQEVTGSYEQYF. The CDR3 DNA reads TGCGCCAGCAGCCAAGAAGTAACAGGGTCCTACGAGCAGTACTTC. The genes are TRBV4-3 and TRBJ2-7, with D possibly TRBD1 on 6 matching bases. Trimming shortened V by 0 bases and J by 1 base, and 10 bases separated the two germline ends. The CDR3 consists of 15 residues. The germline CDR1 and CDR2 sequences are LGHNA and YSLEER.

In this sample, this clone turned up a few times. The J gene is TRBJ2-7, the V gene TRBV27; 7 bases match TRBD1. Germline V gene data show CDR1 as MNHEY and CDR2 as SMNVEV (reference sequence). The CDR3 is 15 residues long. Losses at the gene ends were 6 bases for V and 0 bases for J; bases not matched to a gene: 8. The CDR3 loop is CASSSKGQASYEQYF. The CDR3 DNA follows: TGTGCCAGCAGCTCCAAAGGACAGGCCTCCTACGAGCAGTACTTC.

V gene TRBV6-6 combines with J gene TRBJ1-3; 7 bases match TRBD1. There are 15 residues in the CDR3. CDR1 is MNHNY, CDR2 SVGAGI, per germline (reference sequence). V lost 2 bases and J lost 6; bases outside the gene matches: 7. In DNA form, the CDR3 reads TGTGCCAGCAGTTACGGGGGACAGAACACAAACACCATATATTTT. It encodes CASSYGGQNTNTIYF.

The chain links TRBV11-2 to TRBJ2-7; D is unresolved. The V end was cut by 0 bases, the J end by 0 bases, with 9 bases between. This CDR3 spans 15 amino acids. Germline lookup yields CDR1 SGHAT and CDR2 FQNNGV. CDR3 loop: CASSLDWSSSYEQYF. CDR3 DNA: TGTGCCAGCAGCTTAGATTGGAGTAGCTCCTACGAGCAGTACTTC.

This clone was detected only a few times. The chain carries TRBV2 and TRBJ1-6, with 7 bases aligning to TRBD1. The CDR3 runs to 14 residues. The V and J ends lost 5 bases and 10 bases, in that order; junction bases with no gene match: 8. Germline V lookup: CDR1 SNHLY, CDR2 FYNNEI. CDR3 region: CASSPDRVVSPLHF. CDR3 nucleotides: TGTGCCAGCAGTCCCGACAGGGTTGTCTCACCCCTCCACTTT.

The gene calls are TRBV4-3 and TRBJ2-7, with D possibly being TRBD2 (5 bases). The CDR3 loop spans 16 amino acids. V gave up 0 bases and J gave up 2 bases, with 14 bases separating them. Germline values: CDR1 LGHNA, CDR2 YSLEER. The DNA of the CDR3 is TGCGCCAGCAGCCAAGACGTCTGGCGGGCCCCCTACGAGCAGTACTTC. Its translation: CASSQDVWRAPYEQYF.